These T cell receptor beta chains were read from a single sample in a study of blood T cell repertoires in COVID-19. Assay used: immunoSEQ multiplex PCR; TCRdb lists only in-frame clones, some missing. This sample has 170,000 or so clones, with less than 90% found just once. The sample taken for sequencing was peripheral blood. The receptors stem from an older woman with COVID-19, enrolled during active disease. CDR3s include the opening cysteine and the closing phenylalanine or tryptophan. D genes are given only for firm matches. Clone size is not always given. Where it is, it says once, few, many or a class for expanded clones.

j_call v_call clone_size d_call cdr3_nt cdr3_aa
TRBJ2-3 TRBV7-6 . TRBD2 TGTGCCAGCAGCCGAAGCGGGAAGAGCACAGATACGCAGTATTTT CASSRSGKSTDTQYF
TRBJ1-1 TRBV6-5 . . TGTGCCAGCAGTTACTCCCCCGCCGCGGGCACTGAAGCTTTCTTT CASSYSPAAGTEAFF
TRBJ2-1 TRBV25-1 . . TGTGCCAGCAGTGACCCCAGGCCCACCTACAATGAGCAGTTCTTC CASSDPRPTYNEQFF
TRBJ2-3 TRBV7-2 . . TGTGCCAGCAGTGTGGGAGGCCGAGGGGATACGCAGTATTTT CASSVGGRGDTQYF
TRBJ1-1 TRBV18 . . TGTGCCAGCTCAGAACAGGGTAATGAAGCTTTCTTT CASSEQGNEAFF
TRBJ2-1 TRBV7-3 . TRBD2 TGTGCCAGCAGCTTACCCGGGACTAGCGGGATCAATGAGCAGTTCTTC CASSLPGTSGINEQFF
TRBJ2-5 TRBV3-1/TRBV3-2 . TRBD2 TGTGCCAGCAGCCAAGATCGACCGGGAGGCAGAAAGACCCAGTACTTC CASSQDRPGGRKTQYF
TRBJ1-2 TRBV2 . . TGTGCCAGCATCAGAGGAGGCGACCGCGGCTACACCTTC CASIRGGDRGYTF
TRBJ2-6 TRBV7-9 once TRBD1 TGTGCCAGCACCCGCCCGGGACAGGCCTCTGGGGCCAACGTCCTGACTTTC CASTRPGQASGANVLTF
TRBJ2-7 TRBV4-3 . . TGCGCCAGCAGCCAACGGCGGGGACCGTACGAGCAGTACTTC CASSQRRGPYEQYF
TRBJ2-5 TRBV7-2 . . TGTGCCAGCAGTCCAGTCCGGGACATCTCGTACCAAGAGACCCAGTACTTC CASSPVRDISYQETQYF
TRBJ1-2 TRBV15 . . TGTGCCACCAGCAGACCGGATGAGACACCATATGGCTACACCTTC CATSRPDETPYGYTF
TRBJ1-4 TRBV18 . . TGTGCCAGCTCCCCGCTGGGGGCAGAAAAACTGTTTTTT CASSPLGAEKLFF
TRBJ2-5 TRBV5-1 few . TGCGCCAGCAGCTACGGGGTGGGGGAGACCCAGTACTTC CASSYGVGETQYF
TRBJ2-1 TRBV30 many . TGTGCCTGGAGTGAACTATCCCGCTCCTACAATGAGCAGTTCTTC CAWSELSRSYNEQFF
TRBJ2-7 TRBV28 . TRBD1 TGTGCCAGCAGTCCTACCGGGACAGGTCTATACGAGCAGTACTTC CASSPTGTGLYEQYF
TRBJ2-1 TRBV7-6 . TRBD1 TGTGCCAGCAGCGCCTTGGGGACAGGGGCCCGTGGTGAGCAGTTCTTC CASSALGTGARGEQFF
TRBJ2-1 TRBV5-8 . . TGTGCCAGCAGCTTGGTAGGGGATGAGCAGTTCTTC CASSLVGDEQFF
TRBJ2-4 TRBV4-1 few TRBD1 TGCGCCAGCAGCCAGCCGGGACAGGGGAACATTCAGTACTTC CASSQPGQGNIQYF
TRBJ1-6 TRBV27 once . TGTGCCAGCAGTTTAGCATACCAGGGTTATTCACCCCTCCACTTT CASSLAYQGYSPLHF
TRBJ2-1 TRBV19 . TRBD1 TGTGCCAGTTCTATACAGGGGGGCGAGCAGTTCTTC CASSIQGGEQFF
TRBJ2-2 TRBV7-3 . TRBD1 TGTGCCAGCAGTCCTCTCGGGACAGGGGTCGGCACCGGGGAGCTGTTTTTT CASSPLGTGVGTGELFF
TRBJ2-1 TRBV5-4 . TRBD1 TGTGCCAGCAGCTTGGAAGGGACAGCCTACAATGAGCAGTTCTTC CASSLEGTAYNEQFF
TRBJ2-2 TRBV7-2 . . TGTGCCAGCAGCCCCCTTGCAGGAAACACCGGGGAGCTGTTTTTT CASSPLAGNTGELFF
TRBJ2-1 TRBV7-2 . TRBD2 TGTGCCAGCAGCTTCCGGGGGGGGTACAATGAGCAGTTCTTC CASSFRGGYNEQFF
TRBJ2-7 TRBV6-1 once TRBD2 TGTGCCAGCAGTGAACGGGGGACTAGCGGGAGGGCCACGGGGGAGCAGTACTTC CASSERGTSGRATGEQYF
TRBJ1-2 TRBV5-1 . . TGCGCCAGCAGCGATCCGGGGGGCGCAAACTATGGCTACACCTTC CASSDPGGANYGYTF
TRBJ1-2 TRBV3-1/TRBV3-2 . TRBD1 TGTGCCAGCAGCCCCTCCCACAGGGGAACGGAGGGCTACACCTTC CASSPSHRGTEGYTF
TRBJ1-1 TRBV25-1 . TRBD1 TGTGCCAGCCGGGACAGGAGGAACACTGAAGCTTTCTTT CASRDRRNTEAFF
TRBJ2-1 TRBV7-3 . . TGTGCCAGCAGCTTAACGGGGAGCTCCTACAATGAGCAGTTCTTC CASSLTGSSYNEQFF
TRBJ1-2 TRBV24-1 . . TGTGCCACCAGTGTAAATAACTATGGCTACACCTTC CATSVNNYGYTF
TRBJ2-1 TRBV9 once TRBD2 TGTGCCAGCAGCGTCCGACTAGCGGGAGCGGGTGAGCAGTTCTTC CASSVRLAGAGEQFF
TRBJ2-7 TRBV6-5 . TRBD2 TGTGCCAGCAGTTACGAAGCGGGAGTAGGGGAGCAGTACTTC CASSYEAGVGEQYF
TRBJ2-6 TRBV14 few . TGTGCCAGCAGCCAGGTACTCTCTGGGGCCAACGTCCTGACTTTC CASSQVLSGANVLTF
TRBJ1-3 TRBV6-1 few . TGTGCCAGCAGTCAACAGATCTCTGGAAACACCATATATTTT CASSQQISGNTIYF
TRBJ2-2 TRBV10-1 . TRBD1 TGCGCCAGCAGCGCGGGACAGGGGAACACCGGGGAGCTGTTTTTT CASSAGQGNTGELFF
TRBJ2-1 TRBV27 . . TGTGCCAGCAGTTTCAAACCCTCCGGTGAGCAGTTCTTC CASSFKPSGEQFF
TRBJ1-1 TRBV6-2/TRBV6-3 . . TGTGCCAGCAGTCAACCCGGGGACACTGAAGCTTTCTTT CASSQPGDTEAFF
TRBJ1-4 TRBV5-1 few . TGCGCCAGCAGCTTGGGGGGAGCTAATGAAAAACTGTTTTTT CASSLGGANEKLFF
TRBJ2-7 TRBV28 . . TGTGCCAGCAGTTTACCCCCCCTCTACGAGCAGTACTTC CASSLPPLYEQYF
TRBJ2-1 TRBV5-1 few TRBD2 TGCGCCAGCAGCTTGGTAGCGACTAGCGGGAGGGTTGGCAATGAGCAGTTCTTC CASSLVATSGRVGNEQFF
TRBJ1-5 TRBV7-2 . . TGTGCCAGCAGCGCGGACAGAGATCAGCCCCAGCATTTT CASSADRDQPQHF